This T cell receptor (beta chain) was profiled in a study of cytomegalovirus exposure and HLA in healthy donors. Vbeta (60) and Jbeta (13) primers were used in the PCR. Using immunoSEQ multiplex PCR, the repertoire was profiled, and TCRdb retains in-frame clones only, with some absent. The data show some 100,000 clones, over 65% seen once. Each donor was healthy, and each was a bone marrow donor. Findings and caveats of the study: In vitro work confirmed that three CMV-associated chains recognize CMV antigens. A later analysis linked a missense DCLRE1C variant to TCR beta V- and J-gene trimming.

As to this clone: Antigen specificity is unknown.

Germline loops: CDR1 MDHEN, CDR2 SYDVKM. The CDR3 runs 15 residues. With V trimmed by 6 bases and J by 3 bases, 5 bases remained unmatched. Sequencing input: PBMCs. The chain links TRBV28 to TRBJ2-1; 10 nucleotides align to TRBD1. This receptor was obtained from a woman in her thirties or forties in good health and CMV-seropositive. The DNA for the CDR3 is TGTGCCAGCAGCCAAGACAGGGGGCTCTACAATGAGCAGTTCTTC. It is translated as CASSQDRGLYNEQFF.